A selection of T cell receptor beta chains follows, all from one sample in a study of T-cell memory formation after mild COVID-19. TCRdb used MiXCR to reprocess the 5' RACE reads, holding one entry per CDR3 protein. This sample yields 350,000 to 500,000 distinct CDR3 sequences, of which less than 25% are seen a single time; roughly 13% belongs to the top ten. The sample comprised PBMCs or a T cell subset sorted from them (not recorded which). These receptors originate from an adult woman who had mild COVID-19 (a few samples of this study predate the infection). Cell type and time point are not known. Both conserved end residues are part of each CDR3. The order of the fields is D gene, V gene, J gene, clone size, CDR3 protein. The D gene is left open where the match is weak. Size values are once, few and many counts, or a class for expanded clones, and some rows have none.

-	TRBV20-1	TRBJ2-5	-	CSASTEGPARGQYF
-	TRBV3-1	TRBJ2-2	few	CASSQRRRNTGELFF
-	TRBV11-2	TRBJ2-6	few	CASSFQSGRGNSGANVLTF
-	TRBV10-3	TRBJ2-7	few	CAISVQGPYEQYF
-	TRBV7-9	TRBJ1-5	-	CASSPPGAGPLQPQHF
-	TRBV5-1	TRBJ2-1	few	CASSLGDRGYNEQFF
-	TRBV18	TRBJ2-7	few	CASSPAGGSINEQYF
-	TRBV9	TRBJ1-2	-	CASSDGPYGYTF
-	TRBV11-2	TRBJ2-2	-	CASSLVKGNTGELFF
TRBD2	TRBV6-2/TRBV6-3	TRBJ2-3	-	CASSSSGRWTDTQYF
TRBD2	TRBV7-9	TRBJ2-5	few	CASKLAGSQETQYF
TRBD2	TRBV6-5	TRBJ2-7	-	CASSRGTSGDSYEQYF
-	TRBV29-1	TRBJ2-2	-	CSVTRGLGNTGELFF
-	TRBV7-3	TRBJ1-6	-	CASSSSPQGNPLHF
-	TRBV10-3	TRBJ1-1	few	CAISESPGEDTEAFF
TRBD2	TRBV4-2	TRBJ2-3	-	CASSQAGLAGGTTDTQYF
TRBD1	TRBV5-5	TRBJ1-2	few	CASSPDRGAHYGYTF
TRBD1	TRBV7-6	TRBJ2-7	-	CASSSTGQGSYEQYF
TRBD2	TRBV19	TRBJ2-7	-	CASSLDSGSYEQYF
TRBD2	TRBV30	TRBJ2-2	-	CAWSFLAGGGELFF
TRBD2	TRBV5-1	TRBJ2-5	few	CASSLLPGTSGGTTQETQYF
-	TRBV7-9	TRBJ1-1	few	CASSPRGVESPTEAFF
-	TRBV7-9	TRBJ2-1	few	CASSSTLARYSNEQFF
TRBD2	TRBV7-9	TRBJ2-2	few	CASSLRESGELFF
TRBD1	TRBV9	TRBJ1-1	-	CASSVSQGGTEAFF
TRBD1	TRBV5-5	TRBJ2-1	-	CASSVPGTDNEQFF
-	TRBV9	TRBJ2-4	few	CASSVVPGAGNIQYF
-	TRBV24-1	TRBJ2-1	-	CATTAGPSYNEQFF
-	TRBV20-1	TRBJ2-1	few	CSANRVEQFF
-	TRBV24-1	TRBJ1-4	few	CATSSGQGNEKLFF
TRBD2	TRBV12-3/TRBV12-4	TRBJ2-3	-	CASSFKRGATDTQYF
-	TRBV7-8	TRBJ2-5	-	CASSLETAYQETQYF
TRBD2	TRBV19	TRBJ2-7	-	CASSGAASGNHYEQYF
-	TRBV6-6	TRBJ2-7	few	CASSYGGGPYEQYF
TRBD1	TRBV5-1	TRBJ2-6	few	CASSHGTGRANVLTF
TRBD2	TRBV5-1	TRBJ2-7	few	CASSLDGLAAYEQYF